This entry is about one T cell receptor (beta chain). Its antigen remains unknown. A second PCR, run for about 6 to 11 cycles, used a sample-barcoded 5' primer plus a J-beta primer mix. TCRdb recomputed calls from the 5' RACE reads with MiXCR, one row per CDR3 protein. The sample has fewer than 900,000 distinct CDR3 sequences, about 34% seen once. The sample originates from a study of blood T cells in healthy people across ages. V lost 1 base and J lost 0, with 6 bases in between. The CDR3 covers 14 residues. Study-level findings and limits: Older individuals had lower TCR beta diversity per million T cells (the decline was roughly linear).

This sequence joins TRBV12-3 or TRBV12-4 and TRBJ1-1; D remains ambiguous. The sample comprised blood. The TCR was taken from a young man in good health. The CDR3 nucleotides read TGTGCCAGCAGTTTAGACAGTGTGAACACTGAAGCTTTCTTT. It codes for CASSLDSVNTEAFF.